This T cell receptor (beta chain) was recovered during a study of shared clonotypes between healthy human individuals. Execution of the assay was at deep level. The sorted-subset replicate PCRs were given around 200 ng DNA, which is around 29,000 T cell genomes. Assay used: immunoSEQ multiplex PCR; TCRdb lists only in-frame clones, some missing. Of around 2,000,000 clones in the sample, roughly 91% were seen once. CD8 cells regarded as naive lacked CD45RO, were positively chosen for CCR7, and omitted terminally differentiated effector memory CD45RA+ cells. The donor cohort consisted entirely of Caucasian adults residing in Nashville, Tennessee. As regards this clone: Its antigen is still unknown.

General observations from the study: Between several donors, naive CD4 clonotypes were shared at a level of roughly 5.5%.

V dropped 4 bases and J dropped 3; count of bases not matched to a gene: 10. CDR3 length: 16 amino acids. CDR1 is MNHEY and CDR2 is SMNVEV in the germline V gene (reference sequence). V and J are TRBV27 and TRBJ2-3, with 7 bases fitting TRBD2. Sequenced material: naive CD8+ T cells from PBMCs. The TCR originated in a man in his late teens or twenties in good health. Some clones in this sample may be carry-over from other donors' samples. The chain's CDR3 is CASSSNPGLRTDTQYF. DNA of the CDR3: TGTGCCAGCAGTTCAAACCCGGGACTACGAACAGATACGCAGTATTTT.